This T cell receptor (beta chain) was observed in a study of shared clonotypes between healthy human individuals. Germline CDR1 SSHAT, CDR2 FNYEAQ (reference sequence). This CDR3 comprises 15 residues. In regard to this clone: The junction and the germline gene differ at one end; a read error may be behind it.

Repertoires were generated with immunoSEQ multiplex PCR, while TCRdb's copy carries only in-frame clones and drops some. The sample holds about 2.4 million clones, approximately 90% seen once. The chain couples TRBV7-7 to TRBJ1-1; the D gene is possibly TRBD1 (5 bases). This TCR was recovered from a man aged 18-30 years in good health. Source material: naive CD4+ T cells sorted from blood. Described subset: CD45RA+ positively selected. For the CDR3, the DNA is TGTGCTAGCAGCCCCGTAAGGGTGGGGGACACTGAAGCTTTCTTT. Translating gives CASSPVRVGDTEAFF.